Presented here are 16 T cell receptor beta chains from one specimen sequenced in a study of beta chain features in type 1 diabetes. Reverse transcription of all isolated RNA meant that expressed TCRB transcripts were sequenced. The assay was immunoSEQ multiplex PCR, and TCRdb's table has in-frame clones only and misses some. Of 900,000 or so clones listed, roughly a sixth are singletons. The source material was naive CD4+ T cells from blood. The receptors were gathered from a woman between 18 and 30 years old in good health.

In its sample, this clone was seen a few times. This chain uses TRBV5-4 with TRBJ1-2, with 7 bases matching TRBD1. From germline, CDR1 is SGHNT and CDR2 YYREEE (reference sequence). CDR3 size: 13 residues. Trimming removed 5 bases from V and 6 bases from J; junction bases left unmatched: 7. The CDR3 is CASRGWRGHGYTF. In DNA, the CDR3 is TGTGCCAGCAGGGGGTGGAGGGGGCATGGCTACACCTTC.

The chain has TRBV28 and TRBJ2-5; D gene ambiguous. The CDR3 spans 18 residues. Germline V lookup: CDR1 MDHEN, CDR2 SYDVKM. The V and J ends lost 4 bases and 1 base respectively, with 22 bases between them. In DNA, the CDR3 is TGTGCCAGCAGTTCCGTCGCCGCTAGGAACGTCGTCCAAGAGACCCAGTACTTC. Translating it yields CASSSVAARNVVQETQYF.

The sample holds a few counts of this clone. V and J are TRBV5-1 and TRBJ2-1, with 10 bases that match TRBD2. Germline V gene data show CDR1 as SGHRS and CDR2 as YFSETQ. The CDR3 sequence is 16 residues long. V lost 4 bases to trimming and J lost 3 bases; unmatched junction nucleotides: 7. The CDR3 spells CASSNRTSGYYNEQFF. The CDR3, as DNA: TGCGCCAGCAGCAATCGGACTAGCGGTTACTACAATGAGCAGTTCTTC. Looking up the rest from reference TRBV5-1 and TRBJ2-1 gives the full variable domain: KAGVTQTPRYLIKTRGQQVTLSCSPISGHRSVSWYQQTPGQGLQFLFEYFSETQRNKGNFPGRFSGRQFSNSRSEMNVSTLELGDSALYLCASSNRTSGYYNEQFFGPGTRLTVL.

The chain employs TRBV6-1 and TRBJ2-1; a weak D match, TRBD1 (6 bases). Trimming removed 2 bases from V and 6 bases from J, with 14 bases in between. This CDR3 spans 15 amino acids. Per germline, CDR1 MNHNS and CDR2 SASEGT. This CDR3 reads CASSEPGAQRNEQFF. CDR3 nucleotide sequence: TGTGCCAGCAGTGAACCAGGGGCACAGCGCAATGAGCAGTTCTTC.

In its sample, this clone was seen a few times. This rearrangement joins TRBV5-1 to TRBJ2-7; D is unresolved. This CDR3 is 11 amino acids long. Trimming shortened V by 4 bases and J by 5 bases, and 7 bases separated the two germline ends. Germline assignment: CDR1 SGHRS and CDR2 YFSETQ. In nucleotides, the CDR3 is TGCGCCAGCAGCGTGAGCCACGAGCAGTACTTC. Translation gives CASSVSHEQYF.

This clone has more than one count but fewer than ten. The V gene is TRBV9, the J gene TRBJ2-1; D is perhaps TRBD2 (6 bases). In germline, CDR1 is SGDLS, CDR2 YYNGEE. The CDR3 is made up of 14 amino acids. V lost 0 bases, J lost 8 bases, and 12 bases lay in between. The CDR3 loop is CASSVGRDWHEQFF. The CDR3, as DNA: TGTGCCAGCAGCGTAGGGCGGGATTGGCATGAGCAGTTCTTC.

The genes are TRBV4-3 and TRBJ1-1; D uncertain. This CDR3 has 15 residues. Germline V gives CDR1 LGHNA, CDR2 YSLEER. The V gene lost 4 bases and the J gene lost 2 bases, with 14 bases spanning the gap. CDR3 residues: CASSLRSGLNTEAFF. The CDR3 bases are TGCGCCAGCAGCCTGCGTTCGGGCCTAAACACTGAAGCTTTCTTT.

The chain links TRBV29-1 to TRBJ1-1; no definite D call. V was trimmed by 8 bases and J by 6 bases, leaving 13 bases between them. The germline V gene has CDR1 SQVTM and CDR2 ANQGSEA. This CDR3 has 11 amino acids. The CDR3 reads CSSTRGSEAFF. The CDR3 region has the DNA TGCAGCTCGACTCGGGGTTCTGAAGCTTTCTTT.

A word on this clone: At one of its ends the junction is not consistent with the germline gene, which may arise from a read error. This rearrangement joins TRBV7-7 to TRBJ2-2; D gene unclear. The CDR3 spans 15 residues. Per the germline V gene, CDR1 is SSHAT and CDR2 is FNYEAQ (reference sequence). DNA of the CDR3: TGTGCTAGCAGCCCCTATGACTTGAACACCGGGGAGCTGTTTTTT. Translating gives CASSPYDLNTGELFF.

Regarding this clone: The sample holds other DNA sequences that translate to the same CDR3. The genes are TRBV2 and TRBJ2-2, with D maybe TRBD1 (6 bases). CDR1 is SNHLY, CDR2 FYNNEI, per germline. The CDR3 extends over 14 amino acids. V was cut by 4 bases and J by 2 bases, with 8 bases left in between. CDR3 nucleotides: TGTGCCAGCAGTGGGACAGCAAACACCGGGGAGCTGTTTTTT. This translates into CASSGTANTGELFF.

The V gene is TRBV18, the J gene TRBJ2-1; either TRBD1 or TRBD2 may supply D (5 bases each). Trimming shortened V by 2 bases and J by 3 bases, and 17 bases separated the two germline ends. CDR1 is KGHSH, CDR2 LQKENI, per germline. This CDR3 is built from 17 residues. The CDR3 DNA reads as TGTGCCAGCTCACCAAGCGCGACTAAGACAGACTACAATGAGCAGTTCTTC. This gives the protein CASSPSATKTDYNEQFF.

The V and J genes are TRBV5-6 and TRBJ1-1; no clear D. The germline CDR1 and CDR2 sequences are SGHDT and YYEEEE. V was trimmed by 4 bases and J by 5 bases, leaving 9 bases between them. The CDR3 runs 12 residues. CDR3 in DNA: TGTGCCAGCAGCGTAAGGGAGACTGAAGCTTTCTTT. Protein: CASSVRETEAFF.

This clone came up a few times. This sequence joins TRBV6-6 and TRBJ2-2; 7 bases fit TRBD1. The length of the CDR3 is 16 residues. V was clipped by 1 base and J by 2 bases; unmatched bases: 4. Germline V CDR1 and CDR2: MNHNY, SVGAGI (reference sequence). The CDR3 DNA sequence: TGTGCCAGCAGTTACTATCACAGGGGAAACACCGGGGAGCTGTTTTTT. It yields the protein CASSYYHRGNTGELFF.

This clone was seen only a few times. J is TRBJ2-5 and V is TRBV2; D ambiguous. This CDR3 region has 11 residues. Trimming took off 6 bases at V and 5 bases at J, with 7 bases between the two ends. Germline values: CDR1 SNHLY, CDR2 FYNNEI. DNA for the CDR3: TGTGCCAGCAGGGGTTGGGAGACCCAGTACTTC. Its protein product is CASRGWETQYF. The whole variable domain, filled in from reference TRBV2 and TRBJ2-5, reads EPEVTQTPSHQVTQMGQEVILRCVPISNHLYFYWYRQILGQKVEFLVSFYNNEISEKSEIFDDQFSVERPDGSNFTLKIRSTKLEDSAMYFCASRGWETQYFGPGTRLLVL.

The CDR3 reads CAISDGTGRVSGANVLTF. For the CDR3, the DNA is TGTGCCATCAGTGATGGGACAGGGAGGGTCTCTGGGGCCAACGTCCTGACTTTC. This rearrangement joins TRBV10-3 to TRBJ2-6; TRBD1 matches 9 bases. The CDR3 has 18 residues. J gave up 0 bases and V 3 bases, and 6 bases lay outside the gene matches. CDR1 and CDR2 (germline): ENHRY, SYGVKD.

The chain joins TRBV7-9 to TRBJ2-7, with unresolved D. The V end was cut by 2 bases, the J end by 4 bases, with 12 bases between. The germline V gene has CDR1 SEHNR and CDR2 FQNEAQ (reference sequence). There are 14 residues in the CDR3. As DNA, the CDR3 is TGTGCCAGCAGCTTAAGCCTCGAAGAGTACGAGCAGTACTTC. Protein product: CASSLSLEEYEQYF.